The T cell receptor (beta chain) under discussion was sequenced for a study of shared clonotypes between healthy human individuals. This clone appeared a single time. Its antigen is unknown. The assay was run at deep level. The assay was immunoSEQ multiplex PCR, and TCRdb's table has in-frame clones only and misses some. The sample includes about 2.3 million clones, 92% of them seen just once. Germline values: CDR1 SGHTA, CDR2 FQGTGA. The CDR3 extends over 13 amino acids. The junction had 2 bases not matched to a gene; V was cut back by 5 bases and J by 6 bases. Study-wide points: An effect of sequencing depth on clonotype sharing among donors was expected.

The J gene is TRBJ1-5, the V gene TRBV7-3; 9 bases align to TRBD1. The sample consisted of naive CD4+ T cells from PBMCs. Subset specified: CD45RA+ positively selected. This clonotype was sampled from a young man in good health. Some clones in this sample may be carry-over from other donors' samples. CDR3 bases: TGTGCCAGCAGCGCGGACAGGGGTCAGCCCCAGCATTTT. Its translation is CASSADRGQPQHF.